Listed below are T cell receptor beta chains from one sample, sequenced in a study of cytomegalovirus exposure and HLA in healthy donors. Assay used: immunoSEQ multiplex PCR; TCRdb lists only in-frame clones, some missing. The sample shows 50,000 or so clones, approximately 80% of them seen only once. Sequenced material: PBMCs. The receptors stem from a female donor in good health and CMV-seronegative. Each CDR3 is given with its conserved first and last residue. D genes are given only for firm matches. The listing skips clone size in some rows; elsewhere it reads once, few, many or a size class.

j_call: TRBJ2-7; clone_size: .; d_call: .; v_call: TRBV11-2; cdr3_nt: TGTGCCAGCAGCTTAGCAGGGGCCTACGAGCAGTACTTC; cdr3_aa: CASSLAGAYEQYF
j_call: TRBJ2-7; clone_size: few; d_call: .; v_call: TRBV28; cdr3_nt: TGTGCCAGCAGTTCTTGGCAGTCCTACGAGCAGTACTTC; cdr3_aa: CASSSWQSYEQYF
j_call: TRBJ1-6; clone_size: .; d_call: .; v_call: TRBV7-2; cdr3_nt: TGTGCCAGCAGCCGTACAGGGTATGATAATTCACCCCTCCACTTT; cdr3_aa: CASSRTGYDNSPLHF
j_call: TRBJ2-7; clone_size: once; d_call: TRBD1; v_call: TRBV5-1; cdr3_nt: TGCGCCAGCAGCTTCGCAGGGGGCGACGAGCAGTACTTC; cdr3_aa: CASSFAGGDEQYF
j_call: TRBJ1-2; clone_size: .; d_call: .; v_call: TRBV5-5; cdr3_nt: TGTGCCAGCAGCTCGGAAGGGGCTAACTATGGCTACACCTTC; cdr3_aa: CASSSEGANYGYTF
j_call: TRBJ1-1; clone_size: .; d_call: .; v_call: TRBV2; cdr3_nt: TGTGCCAGCAGTGACGAGGGACTACTGAACACTGAAGCTTTCTTT; cdr3_aa: CASSDEGLLNTEAFF
j_call: TRBJ2-5; clone_size: .; d_call: .; v_call: TRBV7-2; cdr3_nt: TGTGCCAGCAGCCATGCCCCACAGGGCCCCCAAGAGACCCAGTACTTC; cdr3_aa: CASSHAPQGPQETQYF
j_call: TRBJ2-7; clone_size: .; d_call: TRBD1; v_call: TRBV11-1; cdr3_nt: TGTGCCAGCAGCCCCAGGACAGGTAACTACGAGCAGTACTTC; cdr3_aa: CASSPRTGNYEQYF
j_call: TRBJ1-3; clone_size: few; d_call: .; v_call: TRBV28; cdr3_nt: TGTGCCAGCACCCCACAGGGATGGTCTGGAAACACCATATATTTT; cdr3_aa: CASTPQGWSGNTIYF
j_call: TRBJ2-5; clone_size: .; d_call: .; v_call: TRBV5-6; cdr3_nt: TGTGCCAGCAGCTTAATTATGCCAGGGGCAGGAGAGACCCAGTACTTC; cdr3_aa: CASSLIMPGAGETQYF
j_call: TRBJ2-1; clone_size: .; d_call: .; v_call: TRBV7-9; cdr3_nt: TGTGCCAGCAGCCCCCCTACAGGAATCAATGAGCAGTTCTTC; cdr3_aa: CASSPPTGINEQFF
j_call: TRBJ2-7; clone_size: .; d_call: .; v_call: TRBV28; cdr3_nt: TGTGCCAGCAGACCTACAGGGAGCGCCTACGAGCAGTACTTC; cdr3_aa: CASRPTGSAYEQYF
j_call: TRBJ2-7; clone_size: .; d_call: TRBD1; v_call: TRBV5-6; cdr3_nt: TGTGCCAGCAGCTCGTTGGACAGGCCCTACGAGCAGTACTTC; cdr3_aa: CASSSLDRPYEQYF
j_call: TRBJ1-5; clone_size: .; d_call: TRBD1; v_call: TRBV6-6; cdr3_nt: TGTGCCAGCCAAAGGGGACAGTACAATCAGCCCCAGCATTTT; cdr3_aa: CASQRGQYNQPQHF
j_call: TRBJ2-7; clone_size: .; d_call: TRBD1; v_call: TRBV9; cdr3_nt: TGTGCCAGCAGCGCCACGGGACAGGGATACTACGAGCAGTACTTC; cdr3_aa: CASSATGQGYYEQYF
j_call: TRBJ2-7; clone_size: .; d_call: TRBD2; v_call: TRBV13; cdr3_nt: TGTGCCAGCAGCTGGGTGGGTGCTAGCGGGGGGAGCTACGAGCAGTACTTC; cdr3_aa: CASSWVGASGGSYEQYF
j_call: TRBJ1-5; clone_size: few; d_call: .; v_call: TRBV28; cdr3_nt: TGTGCCAGCAGTTTGGTTAGTACAGGGAGACGGGGTGGCAATCAGCCCCAGCATTTT; cdr3_aa: CASSLVSTGRRGGNQPQHF
j_call: TRBJ1-2; clone_size: .; d_call: .; v_call: TRBV13; cdr3_nt: TGTGCCAGCAGCTTAGGAGGCTTACAGGCCGCCGGGGGCTACACCTTC; cdr3_aa: CASSLGGLQAAGGYTF
j_call: TRBJ2-5; clone_size: .; d_call: .; v_call: TRBV30; cdr3_nt: TGTGCCTGGAGGGCAGGGCAGAAGGGGACCCAGTACTTC; cdr3_aa: CAWRAGQKGTQYF
j_call: TRBJ1-5; clone_size: .; d_call: .; v_call: TRBV5-4; cdr3_nt: TGTGCCAGCAGTTTACAGGGAGTCGAACAGCCCCAGCATTTT; cdr3_aa: CASSLQGVEQPQHF
j_call: TRBJ2-5; clone_size: .; d_call: TRBD2; v_call: TRBV7-9; cdr3_nt: TGTGCCAGCAGCTTAAGTTACGGGGAGGGAAAGACCCAGTACTTC; cdr3_aa: CASSLSYGEGKTQYF
j_call: TRBJ1-1; clone_size: .; d_call: .; v_call: TRBV7-3; cdr3_nt: TGTGCCAGCAGCTTTCGAGGGGGGAACACTGAAGCTTTCTTT; cdr3_aa: CASSFRGGNTEAFF
j_call: TRBJ1-5; clone_size: .; d_call: .; v_call: TRBV18; cdr3_nt: TGTGCCAGCTCCCCGGGGGATCAGCCCCAGCATTTT; cdr3_aa: CASSPGDQPQHF
j_call: TRBJ1-1; clone_size: .; d_call: .; v_call: TRBV7-9; cdr3_nt: TGTGCCAGCAGCTTTTCAGAGAACACTGAAGCTTTCTTT; cdr3_aa: CASSFSENTEAFF
j_call: TRBJ1-1; clone_size: .; d_call: .; v_call: TRBV27; cdr3_nt: TGTGCCAGCAGTTTAAGGAGAAACACTGAAGCTTTCTTT; cdr3_aa: CASSLRRNTEAFF